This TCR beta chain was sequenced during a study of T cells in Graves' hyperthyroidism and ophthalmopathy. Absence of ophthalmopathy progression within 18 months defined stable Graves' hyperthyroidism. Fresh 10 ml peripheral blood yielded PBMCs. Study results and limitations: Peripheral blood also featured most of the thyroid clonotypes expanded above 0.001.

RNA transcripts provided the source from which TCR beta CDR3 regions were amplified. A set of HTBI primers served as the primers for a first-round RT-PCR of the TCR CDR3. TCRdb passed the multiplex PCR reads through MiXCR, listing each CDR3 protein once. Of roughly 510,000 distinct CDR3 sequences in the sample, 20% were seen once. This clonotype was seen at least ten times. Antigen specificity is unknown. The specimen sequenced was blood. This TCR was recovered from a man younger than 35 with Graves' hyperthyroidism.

Here the CDR3 reads CASNGNQPQHF. The CDR3 DNA reads as TGTGCCAGTAACGGCAATCAGCCCCAGCATTTT. This chain links TRBV19 with TRBJ1-5; D unclear. Looked up from germline, CDR1 is LNHDA and CDR2 is SQIVND (reference sequence). The CDR3 loop spans 11 amino acids. Trimming cost V 7 bases and J 2 bases, with 3 bases left between them.